This paragraph reports one TCR beta chain. The data derive from a study of T-cell memory formation after mild COVID-19. A 5'RACE reaction primed in the constant segment made cDNA libraries of TCR alpha and TCR beta, and these carried sample barcodes and UMIs. TCRdb re-called the 5' RACE reads through MiXCR, storing one row per CDR3 protein. The sample includes 360,000 or so distinct CDR3 sequences, over 25% of them seen just once. Trimming shortened V by 0 bases and J by 7 bases, and 14 bases separated the two germline ends. The germline CDR1 and CDR2 sequences are SGHRS and YFSETQ. The CDR3 has 15 residues.

Sequenced: PBMCs or a T cell subset sorted from them (not recorded which). The receptor's source is an adult woman who had mild COVID-19 (a few samples of this study predate the infection). Cell type and time point are not known. This chain links TRBV5-1 with TRBJ2-1, with D possibly matching TRBD1 (6 bases). CDR3 protein: CASSLAPGEWNEQFF. The DNA for the CDR3 is TGCGCCAGCAGCTTGGCGCCAGGGGAGTGGAATGAGCAGTTCTTC.